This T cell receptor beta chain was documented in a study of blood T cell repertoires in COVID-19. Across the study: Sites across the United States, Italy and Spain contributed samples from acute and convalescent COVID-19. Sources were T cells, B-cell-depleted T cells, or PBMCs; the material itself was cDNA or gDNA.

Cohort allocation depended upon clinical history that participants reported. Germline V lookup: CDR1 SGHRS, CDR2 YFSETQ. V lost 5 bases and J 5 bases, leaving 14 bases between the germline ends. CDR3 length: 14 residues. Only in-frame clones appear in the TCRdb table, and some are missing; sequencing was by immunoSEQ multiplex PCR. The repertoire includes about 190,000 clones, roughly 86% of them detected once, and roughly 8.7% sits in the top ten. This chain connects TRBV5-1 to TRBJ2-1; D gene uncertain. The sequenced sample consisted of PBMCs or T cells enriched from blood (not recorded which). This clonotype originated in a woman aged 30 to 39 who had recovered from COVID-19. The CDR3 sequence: CASSLPSFHNEQFF. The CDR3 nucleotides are TGCGCCAGCAGTCTTCCCTCGTTCCACAATGAGCAGTTCTTC.